This T cell receptor beta chain was sequenced in a study of ipilimumab plus nivolumab after autologous stem cell transplantation. As for the study in general: The DLBCL cohort had primary refractory and relapsed disease, with 18-month progression-free survival of about 86% and 29%. Study findings and constraints: Per the authors, repertoire, Treg and microbiota data justify further study.

In regard to this clone: What it binds is unknown.

The method was immunoSEQ multiplex PCR; TCRdb's version includes in-frame clones alone and lacks a portion of them. The sample shows approximately 12,000 clones, 69% of them seen only once. CDR1 and CDR2 (germline): SQVTM, ANQGSEA. The V end was cut by 7 bases, the J end by 8 bases, with 12 bases between. The CDR3 has 11 residues. The clonotype originates from a male donor with diffuse large B-cell lymphoma. The sample was PBMCs, taken in a trial of ipilimumab plus nivolumab as post-transplant consolidation. V usage is TRBV29-1 and J usage is TRBJ2-1; D is perhaps TRBD2 (6 bases). The CDR3, as DNA: TGCAGCGGTGGGGGGTATGATGAGCAGTTCTTC. It encodes CSGGGYDEQFF.